A single sample is the source of the 25 T cell receptor beta chains below, sequenced in a study of blood T cell repertoires in COVID-19. Profiling relied on immunoSEQ multiplex PCR, and the TCRdb table lists in-frame clones only, not all of them. The data show some 250,000 clones, about nine tenths seen once. Sequenced sample: PBMCs or T cells enriched from blood (not recorded which). Receptors were obtained from a human donor in a cohort exposed to, infected with or recovered from COVID-19 (not recorded which). The donor label of this sample is uncertain.

In its sample, this clone was seen a few times. The chain is built from TRBV7-9 and TRBJ1-2, with 7 bases matching TRBD1. Germline assignment: CDR1 SEHNR and CDR2 FQNEAQ (reference sequence). V shed 5 bases, J shed 5 bases, and the junction held 14 bases outside the gene matches. This CDR3 has 16 amino acids. For the CDR3, the DNA is TGTGCCAGCAGCCCGTACGACCCGGGACAGAAGTATGGCTACACCTTC. Translation: CASSPYDPGQKYGYTF.

This clone was observed a few times. The genes are TRBV7-9 and TRBJ2-5; D possibly corresponds to TRBD1 (6 bases). Per germline, CDR1 SEHNR and CDR2 FQNEAQ (reference sequence). This CDR3 has 18 amino acids. V gave up 2 bases and J gave up 3 bases, with 22 bases separating them. The CDR3 DNA sequence: TGTGCCAGCAGCTTACTCCCACCGGGGACGAAGGGGGAAGAGACCCAGTACTTC. Amino acid sequence: CASSLLPPGTKGEETQYF.

This clone was observed a handful of times. J is TRBJ1-6 and V is TRBV12-5, with TRBD1 identical over 7 bases. From germline, CDR1 is LGHNT and CDR2 FRNRAP. The CDR3 loop spans 15 amino acids. J was trimmed by 6 bases and V by 1 base; bases with no gene match: 3. In nucleotides, the CDR3 is TGTGCTAGTGGTTTGGGGACAGGAGCTAATTCACCCCTCCACTTT. It specifies CASGLGTGANSPLHF.

The V and J genes are TRBV2 and TRBJ1-1; D might be TRBD1 (5 bases). CDR3 length: 15 residues. The V gene's germline CDR1 is SNHLY and CDR2 FYNNEI. The ends were cut back, 5 bases at V and 1 base at J, with 14 bases in the middle. As DNA, the CDR3 is TGTGCCAGCAGTCCCCCTGGGGGGGGGAACACTGAAGCTTTCTTT. Translation gives CASSPPGGGNTEAFF.

This clone has only one observation. The chain joins TRBV9 to TRBJ1-3, with D possibly TRBD1 on 6 matching bases. The CDR3 runs to 15 residues. Trimming pared 2 bases from V and 3 bases from J, leaving 12 bases between. Looked up from germline, CDR1 is SGDLS and CDR2 is YYNGEE. CDR3: CASSVQTGSGNTIYF. CDR3 coding DNA: TGTGCCAGCAGCGTCCAGACAGGCAGTGGAAACACCATATATTTT.

The chain uses TRBV19 and TRBJ1-5; 7 bases match TRBD1. The CDR3 has 14 residues. The J segment lost 0 bases and the V segment lost 10 bases, leaving 6 bases of the junction unmatched. Germline V lookup: CDR1 LNHDA, CDR2 SQIVND (reference sequence). CDR3 residues: CATSGGTSNQPQHF. For the CDR3, the DNA is TGTGCCACTTCAGGGGGAACTAGCAATCAGCCCCAGCATTTT.

The chain combines TRBV2 with TRBJ1-2; D is ambiguous. Trimming pared 2 bases from V and 7 bases from J, leaving 11 bases between. The CDR3 is 13 residues long. The germline CDR1 and CDR2 sequences are SNHLY and FYNNEI. CDR3 bases: TGTGCCAGCAGTGAACTAGGCGTGGGTGGCTACACCTTC. It is translated as CASSELGVGGYTF.

This clone appeared a single time. J is TRBJ2-7 and V is TRBV6-2 or TRBV6-3, with D tentatively TRBD1 (6 bases). CDR3 size: 12 residues. The germline gives CDR1 MNHEY, CDR2 SVGEGT. V was trimmed by 6 bases and J by 6 bases, leaving 12 bases between them. This CDR3 reads CASSQTGPEQYF. CDR3 in DNA: TGTGCCAGCAGCCAGACAGGCCCCGAGCAGTACTTC.

The chain has TRBV13 and TRBJ1-1, with D unclear. Germline V gene lookup returns CDR1 PRHDT and CDR2 FYEKMQ (reference sequence). V was shortened by 5 bases and J by 2 bases, with 6 bases between the two germline ends. The CDR3 consists of 12 residues. CDR3 sequence reads: CASSVINTEAFF. CDR3 nucleotides: TGTGCCAGCAGCGTCATTAACACTGAAGCTTTCTTT.

The chain combines TRBV19 with TRBJ1-1; a weak D match, TRBD1 (5 bases). Germline CDR1 is LNHDA and CDR2 is SQIVND (reference sequence). V gave up 7 bases and J gave up 5 bases, with 17 bases separating them. This CDR3 region has 14 residues. CDR3 DNA: TGTGCCAGTATCCGGCCGGACCGGGGGACTGAAGCTTTCTTT. This gives the protein CASIRPDRGTEAFF. Based on the CDR3 plus reference TRBV19 and TRBJ1-1, the full variable domain is DGGITQSPKYLFRKEGQNVTLSCEQNLNHDAMYWYRQDPGQGLRLIYYSQIVNDFQKGDIAEGYSVSREKKESFPLTVTSAQKNPTAFYLCASIRPDRGTEAFFGQGTRLTVV.

The chain employs TRBV4-1 and TRBJ1-1, with 12 nucleotides matching TRBD1. Germline values: CDR1 MGHRA, CDR2 YSYEKL. CDR3 size: 20 residues. The ends lost 0 bases at V and 4 bases at J; junction bases unmatched: 15. In nucleotides, the CDR3 is TGCGCCAGCAGCCAAGATCCCCACGGGACAGGGGGCGGCAAGGGCACTGAAGCTTTCTTT. It encodes CASSQDPHGTGGGKGTEAFF.

The chain combines TRBV5-1 with TRBJ2-7, with D maybe TRBD1 (6 bases). Trimming took 2 bases from V and 0 from J, leaving 15 bases between them. From germline, CDR1 is SGHRS and CDR2 YFSETQ. This CDR3 spans 16 amino acids. CDR3 protein: CASSFAGVLSSYEQYF. Here the CDR3 DNA reads TGCGCCAGCAGCTTCGCAGGGGTGCTGAGCTCCTACGAGCAGTACTTC. The whole variable domain, remainder taken from reference TRBV5-1 and TRBJ2-7, is KAGVTQTPRYLIKTRGQQVTLSCSPISGHRSVSWYQQTPGQGLQFLFEYFSETQRNKGNFPGRFSGRQFSNSRSEMNVSTLELGDSALYLCASSFAGVLSSYEQYFGPGTRLTVT.

Of note for this clone: In the same sample, other DNA sequences code for this CDR3. The chain links TRBV2 to TRBJ1-5; the match to TRBD1 covers 7 bases. CDR1 and CDR2 from the germline V gene are SNHLY and FYNNEI. Trimming removed 6 bases from V and 2 bases from J; junction bases left unmatched: 4. The CDR3 length is 14 residues. The CDR3 DNA reads TGTGCCAGCAGCGCAGACAGGGGCAATCAGCCCCAGCATTTT. Translated: CASSADRGNQPQHF.

The J gene is TRBJ1-5, the V gene TRBV6-6, with D possibly matching TRBD1 (6 bases). V gave up 5 bases and J gave up 0 bases, with 20 bases separating them. This CDR3 region has 18 residues. CDR1 MNHNY and CDR2 SVGAGI come from the germline V gene (reference sequence). The CDR3, as DNA: TGTGCCAGCAGTCCTTATGCCCGACAGGCTTATAGCAATCAGCCCCAGCATTTT. Translating gives CASSPYARQAYSNQPQHF.

The chain uses TRBV24-1 and TRBJ1-3; D gene uncertain. CDR3 length equals 10 residues. The V gene's germline CDR1 is KGHDR and CDR2 SFDVKD. Trimming cost V 3 bases and J 10 bases, with 3 bases left between them. Here the CDR3 DNA reads TGTGCCACCAGTGATCGGACCATATATTTT. The encoded protein is CATSDRTIYF.

V is TRBV9 and J is TRBJ1-2; 9 bases line up with TRBD1. Germline values: CDR1 SGDLS, CDR2 YYNGEE. The CDR3 consists of 15 residues. V gave up 2 bases and J gave up 3 bases; unmatched junction bases: 5. The CDR3: CASSVGTGRDYGYTF. CDR3 in DNA: TGTGCCAGCAGCGTGGGGACAGGGCGGGACTATGGCTACACCTTC.

The J gene is TRBJ2-1, the V gene TRBV11-2; 7 bases align to TRBD2. Trimming at V came to 5 bases and at J to 6 bases, leaving 7 bases not matched to a gene. Germline V gene sequence: CDR1 SGHAT, CDR2 FQNNGV. The CDR3 is 14 residues long. The CDR3 region is CASSPGLDRNEQFF. The CDR3 DNA sequence: TGTGCCAGCAGCCCTGGACTAGATCGCAATGAGCAGTTCTTC.

V is TRBV9 and J is TRBJ2-2, with D maybe TRBD1 (6 bases). Germline loops: CDR1 SGDLS, CDR2 YYNGEE. The CDR3 has 13 amino acids. Trimming took off 5 bases at V and 5 bases at J, with 10 bases between the two ends. CDR3 nucleotides: TGTGCCAGCAGGACGACAGGTACCGGGGAGCTGTTTTTT. Encoded protein: CASRTTGTGELFF.

The V gene is TRBV18, the J gene TRBJ1-1; no reliable D call. V lost 1 base and J 5 bases, leaving 11 bases between the germline ends. The CDR3 consists of 14 residues. The germline V gene has CDR1 KGHSH and CDR2 LQKENI. CDR3 in DNA: TGTGCCAGCTCACCACAGGGAGGTTTGACTGAAGCTTTCTTT. Residues: CASSPQGGLTEAFF.

Points on this clone: Within the sample, other DNA sequences also encode this same CDR3. The DNA for the CDR3 is TGTGCCAGCAGCCGACAGGGGGGGACTGAAGCTTTCTTT. This codes for CASSRQGGTEAFF. V and J are TRBV7-3 and TRBJ1-1; 9 positions agree with TRBD1. Germline V lookup: CDR1 SGHTA, CDR2 FQGTGA. CDR3 length equals 13 residues. V gave up 5 bases and J gave up 5 bases; unmatched junction bases: 3.

The rearrangement uses TRBV14 and TRBJ1-5, with D unresolved. V was clipped by 0 bases and J by 7 bases, with 4 bases between them. This CDR3 has 12 residues. Germline loops: CDR1 SGHDN, CDR2 FVKESK. The CDR3 nucleotides read TGTGCCAGCAGCCAAGAGTCACAGCCCCAGCATTTT. It specifies CASSQESQPQHF.

The CDR3 here is CASSRDGGSYNEQFF. CDR3 nucleotides: TGTGCCAGTAGCAGGGACGGGGGATCCTACAATGAGCAGTTCTTC. The V and J genes are TRBV19 and TRBJ2-1, with a tentative D call TRBD2 (6 bases). V was clipped by 6 bases and J by 1 base, with 13 bases between them. The germline V gene encodes CDR1 LNHDA and CDR2 SQIVND (reference sequence). This CDR3 contains 15 residues.

The V and J genes are TRBV29-1 and TRBJ2-7; D possibly corresponds to TRBD1 (5 bases). Between the trimmed V and J ends, which lost 4 bases and 2 bases, there was a span of 12 bases. Germline V gene sequence: CDR1 SQVTM, CDR2 ANQGSEA. There are 13 residues in the CDR3. The CDR3 nucleotides read TGCAGCGTTGGAAAGGGGCGCACCTACGAGCAGTACTTC. Protein: CSVGKGRTYEQYF.

This chain connects TRBV6-6 to TRBJ1-1; a possible D gene is TRBD1 (6 bases). CDR1 and CDR2 (germline): MNHNY, SVGAGI (reference sequence). CDR3 size: 15 residues. Trimming removed 6 bases from V and 0 bases from J, with 14 bases in between. The CDR3 sequence: CASRDPGQMNTEAFF. The CDR3 nucleotides are TGTGCCAGCAGGGACCCGGGACAAATGAACACTGAAGCTTTCTTT.

To note about this clone: Additional DNA sequences in this sample encode the identical CDR3. J is TRBJ2-3 and V is TRBV12-3 or TRBV12-4; no clear D gene. V gave up 5 bases and J gave up 0 bases, with 3 bases separating them. This CDR3 region has 12 residues. CDR3 coding DNA: TGTGCCAGCAGTCCTAGCACAGATACGCAGTATTTT. Translated, it gives CASSPSTDTQYF.